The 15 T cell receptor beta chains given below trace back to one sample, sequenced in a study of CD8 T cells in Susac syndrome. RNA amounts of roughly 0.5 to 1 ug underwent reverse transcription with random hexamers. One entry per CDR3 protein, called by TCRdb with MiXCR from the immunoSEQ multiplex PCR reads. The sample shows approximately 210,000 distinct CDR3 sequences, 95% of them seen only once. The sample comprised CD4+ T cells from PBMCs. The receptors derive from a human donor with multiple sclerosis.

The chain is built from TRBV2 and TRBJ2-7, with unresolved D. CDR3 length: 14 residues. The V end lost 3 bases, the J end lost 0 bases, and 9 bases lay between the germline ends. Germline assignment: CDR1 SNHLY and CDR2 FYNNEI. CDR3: CASSDGQFSYEQYF. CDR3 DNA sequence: TGTGCCAGCAGTGATGGTCAGTTCTCCTACGAGCAGTACTTC.

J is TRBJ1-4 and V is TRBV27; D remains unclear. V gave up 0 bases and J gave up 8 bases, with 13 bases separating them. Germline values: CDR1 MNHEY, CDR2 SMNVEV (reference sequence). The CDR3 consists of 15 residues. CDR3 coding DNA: TGTGCCAGCAGTTTATCACCGGGGTCGCGCGAAAAACTGTTTTTT. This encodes CASSLSPGSREKLFF.

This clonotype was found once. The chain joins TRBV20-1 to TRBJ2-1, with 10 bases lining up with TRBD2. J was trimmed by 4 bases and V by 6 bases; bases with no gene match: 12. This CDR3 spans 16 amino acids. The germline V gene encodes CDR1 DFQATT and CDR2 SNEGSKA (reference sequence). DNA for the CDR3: TGCAGTGCCAAATCACTAGCGGGGACGATTTACAATGAGCAGTTCTTC. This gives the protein CSAKSLAGTIYNEQFF.

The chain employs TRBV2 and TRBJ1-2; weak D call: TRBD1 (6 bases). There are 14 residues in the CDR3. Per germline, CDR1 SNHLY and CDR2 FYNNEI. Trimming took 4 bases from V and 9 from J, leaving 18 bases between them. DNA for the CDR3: TGTGCCAGCAGTGTATTGGCCAGGGGCGGGAGCTACACCTTC. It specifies CASSVLARGGSYTF.

The CDR3 sequence: CASNGQGIIGNTIYF. DNA for the CDR3: TGTGCCAGCAACGGACAGGGCATTATCGGAAACACCATATATTTT. The chain has TRBV2 and TRBJ1-3, with 8 bases matching TRBD1. Germline CDR1 SNHLY, CDR2 FYNNEI. The CDR3 extends over 15 amino acids. The junction had 9 bases not matched to a gene; V was cut back by 7 bases and J by 4 bases. The full variable domain, its missing parts supplied by reference TRBV2 and TRBJ1-3, is EPEVTQTPSHQVTQMGQEVILRCVPISNHLYFYWYRQILGQKVEFLVSFYNNEISEKSEIFDDQFSVERPDGSNFTLKIRSTKLEDSAMYFCASNGQGIIGNTIYFGEGSWLTVV.

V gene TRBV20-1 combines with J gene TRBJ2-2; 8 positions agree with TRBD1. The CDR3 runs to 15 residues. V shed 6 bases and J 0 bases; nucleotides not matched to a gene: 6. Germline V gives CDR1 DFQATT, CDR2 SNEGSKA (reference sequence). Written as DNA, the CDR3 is TGCAGTGCCCGGGACAGGAGAGCGAACACCGGGGAGCTGTTTTTT. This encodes CSARDRRANTGELFF.

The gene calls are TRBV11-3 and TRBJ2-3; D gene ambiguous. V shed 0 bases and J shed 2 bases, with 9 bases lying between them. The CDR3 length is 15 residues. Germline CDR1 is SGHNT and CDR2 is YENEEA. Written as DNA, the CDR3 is TGTGCCAGCAGCTTAGATAGGCACTACACAGATACGCAGTATTTT. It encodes CASSLDRHYTDTQYF.

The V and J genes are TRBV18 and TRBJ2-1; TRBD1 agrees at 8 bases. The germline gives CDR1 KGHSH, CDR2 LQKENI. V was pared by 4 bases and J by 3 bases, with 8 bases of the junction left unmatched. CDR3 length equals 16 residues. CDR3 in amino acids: CASSLRTGFSYNEQFF. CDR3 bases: TGTGCCAGCTCACTAAGGACAGGGTTTAGCTACAATGAGCAGTTCTTC.

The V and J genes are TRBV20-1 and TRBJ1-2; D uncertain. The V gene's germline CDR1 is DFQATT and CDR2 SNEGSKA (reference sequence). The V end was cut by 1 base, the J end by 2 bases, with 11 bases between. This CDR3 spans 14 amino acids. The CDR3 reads CSARGLGINYGYTF. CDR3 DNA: TGCAGTGCTAGAGGGTTAGGGATAAACTATGGCTACACCTTC.

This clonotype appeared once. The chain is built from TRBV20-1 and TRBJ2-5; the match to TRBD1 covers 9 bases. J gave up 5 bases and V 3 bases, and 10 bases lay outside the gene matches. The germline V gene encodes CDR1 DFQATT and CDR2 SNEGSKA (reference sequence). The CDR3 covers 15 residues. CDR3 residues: CSASRIGGQGETQYF. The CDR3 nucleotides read TGCAGTGCTAGTCGCATCGGAGGACAGGGGGAGACCCAGTACTTC.

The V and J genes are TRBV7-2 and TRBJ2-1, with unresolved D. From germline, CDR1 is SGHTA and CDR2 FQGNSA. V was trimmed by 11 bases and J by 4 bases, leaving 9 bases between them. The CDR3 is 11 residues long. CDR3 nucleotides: TGTGCCGGAACGCGATACAATGAGCAGTTCTTC. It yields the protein CAGTRYNEQFF.

The DNA for the CDR3 is TGTGCCAGCAACCTAATGGGGAGTTTAAACACCGGGGAGCTGTTTTTT. Protein: CASNLMGSLNTGELFF. The chain is built from TRBV7-2 and TRBJ2-2; a weak D match, TRBD2 (5 bases). There are 16 residues in the CDR3. The germline V gene encodes CDR1 SGHTA and CDR2 FQGNSA. Trimming shortened V by 7 bases and J by 2 bases, and 17 bases separated the two germline ends.

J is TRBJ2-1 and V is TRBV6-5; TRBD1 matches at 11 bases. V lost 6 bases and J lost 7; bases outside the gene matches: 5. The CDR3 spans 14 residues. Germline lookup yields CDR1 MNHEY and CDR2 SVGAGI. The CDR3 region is CASSPDRGRNEQFF. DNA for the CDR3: TGTGCCAGCAGCCCGGACAGGGGGCGGAATGAGCAGTTCTTC.

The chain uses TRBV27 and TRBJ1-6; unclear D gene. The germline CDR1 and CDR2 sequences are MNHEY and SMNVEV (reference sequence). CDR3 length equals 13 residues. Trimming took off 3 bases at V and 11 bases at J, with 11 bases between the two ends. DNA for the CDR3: TGTGCCAGCAGTTTTCGGGGAAACCCACCCCTCCACTTT. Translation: CASSFRGNPPLHF.

This CDR3 reads CASSLKGPGLAYINEQFF. CDR3 DNA: TGTGCCAGCAGCTTAAAAGGGCCCGGGCTAGCGTATATCAATGAGCAGTTCTTC. This chain uses TRBV11-2 with TRBJ2-1; D is possibly TRBD2 (6 bases). CDR3 length equals 18 residues. Germline values: CDR1 SGHAT, CDR2 FQNNGV. The V end lost 2 bases, the J end lost 6 bases, and 23 bases lay between the germline ends.